The 18 T cell receptor beta chains presented below share a single source sample, sequenced in a study of OX40 agonist ivuxolimab in advanced cancers. Library prep was done by the immunoSEQ multiplex PCR assay. TCRdb took this table from immuneACCESS and kept in-frame rearrangements with V and J called. Such tables lack part of the clones; where checked against another copy, unresolved V genes explain under half of the gap, and the rest is unexplained. This sample gives about 94,000 clones in total; around nine tenths of them show up just once. The ten largest clonotypes hold approximately 0.78% of the sample. This specimen consisted of CD4+ or CD8+ T cells sorted from blood, obtained in a trial of the OX40 agonist ivuxolimab. The origin of the receptors is an adult with an advanced solid tumor such as melanoma, head and neck, liver or kidney cancer.

The rearrangement joins TRBV19 to TRBJ1-4, with 7 positions matching TRBD1. Germline CDR1 and CDR2: LNHDA and SQIVND (reference sequence). The CDR3 spans 15 residues. With 2 bases clipped from V and 8 bases from J, the junction kept 8 bases outside the gene matches. This chain's CDR3 is CASSIHRGAEEKLFF. Here the CDR3 DNA reads TGTGCCAGTAGTATACACAGGGGCGCGGAGGAAAAACTGTTTTTT.

The genes are TRBV6-5 and TRBJ1-2; TRBD1 agrees at 7 bases. The germline V gene has CDR1 MNHEY and CDR2 SVGAGI. The CDR3 sequence is 13 residues long. Trimming took 4 bases from V and 8 from J; bases not matched to a gene: 7. CDR3: CASSFSQGSGYTF. The CDR3 DNA reads as TGTGCCAGCAGTTTCTCACAGGGGAGCGGCTACACCTTC.

The chain combines TRBV9 with TRBJ2-1; D gene uncertain. Trimming took off 0 bases at V and 6 bases at J, with 7 bases between the two ends. The CDR3 totals 13 residues. Germline V gives CDR1 SGDLS, CDR2 YYNGEE. The CDR3, as DNA: TGTGCCAGCAGCGTAGATTCCACCAATGAGCAGTTCTTC. Translated, it gives CASSVDSTNEQFF.

With respect to this clone: This sample also contains other DNA sequences that code for the same CDR3. This chain links TRBV7-9 with TRBJ2-3, with D possibly called TRBD1 or TRBD2 (5 bases each). V was clipped by 1 base and J by 3 bases, with 5 bases between them. This CDR3 is built from 13 residues. From germline, CDR1 is SEHNR and CDR2 FQNEAQ (reference sequence). This CDR3 reads CASSLGGTDTQYF. In nucleotides, the CDR3 is TGTGCCAGCAGCTTAGGGGGGACAGATACGCAGTATTTT.

This clone was seen only once. The chain carries TRBV7-2 and TRBJ2-7; 10 bases match TRBD1. The trim removed 2 bases at V and 3 bases at J, leaving 7 bases unmatched. The CDR3 has 16 amino acids. Per germline, CDR1 SGHTA and CDR2 FQGNSA. CDR3 residues: CASSLYGTGAVYEQYF. The CDR3 bases are TGTGCCAGCAGCTTATACGGGACAGGGGCTGTCTACGAGCAGTACTTC.

The chain uses TRBV7-3 and TRBJ2-5; 15 bases map to TRBD2. Germline CDR1 is SGHTA and CDR2 is FQGTGA. J gave up 0 bases and V 5 bases, and 4 bases lay outside the gene matches. The CDR3 sequence is 17 residues long. The CDR3 region is CASSPGTSGRYQETQYF. DNA of the CDR3: TGTGCCAGCAGCCCAGGGACTAGCGGGAGGTACCAAGAGACCCAGTACTTC.

This rearrangement joins TRBV6-5 to TRBJ1-1; 8 bases fit TRBD1. V shed 8 bases, J shed 5 bases, and the junction held 7 bases outside the gene matches. Germline V gene data show CDR1 as MNHEY and CDR2 as SVGAGI. CDR3 length equals 13 residues. This CDR3 is CASVGQGGTEAFF. As DNA, the CDR3 is TGTGCCAGCGTCGGACAGGGTGGAACTGAAGCTTTCTTT.

The chain carries TRBV11-2 and TRBJ2-3; 7 nucleotides match TRBD1. V dropped 4 bases and J dropped 3; count of bases not matched to a gene: 7. This CDR3 has 15 residues. Germline V gives CDR1 SGHAT, CDR2 FQNNGV. CDR3: CASSSGGMGTDTQYF. The CDR3 DNA is TGTGCCAGCAGCTCAGGGGGTATGGGGACAGATACGCAGTATTTT.

The J gene is TRBJ2-7, the V gene TRBV11-2, with 8 positions matching TRBD2. CDR3 size: 15 residues. Germline V gene data show CDR1 as SGHAT and CDR2 as FQNNGV. J lost 3 bases, V lost 3 bases, and 7 bases had no gene match. CDR3: CASSLAGGLIYEQYF. The CDR3 nucleotides read TGTGCCAGCAGCTTGGCGGGAGGTTTGATCTACGAGCAGTACTTC.

This chain uses TRBV11-2 with TRBJ2-5, with 7 bases fitting TRBD2. With 2 bases clipped from V and 7 bases from J, the junction kept 13 bases outside the gene matches. Germline loops: CDR1 SGHAT, CDR2 FQNNGV. The length of the CDR3 is 16 residues. The CDR3 spells CASSLRRETSGGTQYF. In nucleotides, the CDR3 is TGTGCCAGCAGCTTAAGGCGGGAGACCTCTGGAGGGACCCAGTACTTC.

This chain joins TRBV5-1 and TRBJ2-7, with D perhaps TRBD2 (6 bases). The ends were cut back, 1 base at V and 7 bases at J, with 12 bases in the middle. Germline V gene data show CDR1 as SGHRS and CDR2 as YFSETQ. The CDR3 has 13 amino acids. For the CDR3, the DNA is TGCGCCAGCAGCTTGCCCTCCGGAGGGGAGCAGTACTTC. It translates to CASSLPSGGEQYF.

This clone was seen a single time. The rearrangement links TRBV18 to TRBJ2-7, with D tentatively TRBD1 (5 bases). The germline gives CDR1 KGHSH, CDR2 LQKENI. This CDR3 contains 14 residues. Between the trimmed V and J ends, which lost 1 base and 2 bases, there was a span of 9 bases. As DNA, the CDR3 is TGTGCCAGCTCACCACAGGGGTCGACCTACGAGCAGTACTTC. It yields the protein CASSPQGSTYEQYF.

The V gene is TRBV5-3, the J gene TRBJ1-5; D gene unclear. TRBV5-3 is treated as an ORF (open reading frame) with a function not yet certain. This CDR3 comprises 17 residues. Trimming stripped 4 bases from V and 1 base from J, with 18 bases between. DNA for the CDR3: TGTGCCAGAAGCGCAAAGTATCAGGAGTCAAGCAATCAGCCCCAGCATTTT. It yields the protein CARSAKYQESSNQPQHF.

The chain carries TRBV28 and TRBJ1-1, with 7 bases matching TRBD1. J lost 6 bases, V lost 5 bases, and 12 bases had no gene match. CDR1 and CDR2 (germline): MDHEN, SYDVKM. This CDR3 comprises 15 residues. CDR3 loop: CASSPLRDRVPEAFF. CDR3 in DNA: TGTGCCAGCAGTCCCCTCCGAGACAGGGTCCCTGAAGCTTTCTTT.

This sequence joins TRBV27 and TRBJ2-5, with TRBD2 matching over 10 bases. This CDR3 is built from 14 residues. Germline-derived CDR1 and CDR2 are MNHEY and SMNVEV (reference sequence). After removal of 6 bases from V and 9 bases from J, the junction contained 10 bases not matched to a gene. As DNA, the CDR3 is TGTGCCAGCAGACCAACTAGCGGGGTCCAGGCCCAGTACTTC. This codes for CASRPTSGVQAQYF.

This rearrangement joins TRBV10-3 to TRBJ1-6; tentative D call: TRBD1 (6 bases). The CDR3 length is 14 residues. V was shortened by 10 bases and J by 7 bases, with 17 bases between the two germline ends. In germline, CDR1 is ENHRY, CDR2 SYGVKD. This CDR3 reads CATWGGPENSPLHF. For the CDR3, the DNA is TGTGCCACCTGGGGGGGCCCGGAGAATTCACCCCTCCACTTT.

The genes are TRBV4-1 and TRBJ2-3; 13 nucleotides agree with TRBD2. This CDR3 has 17 residues. V was clipped by 4 bases and J by 4 bases; unmatched bases: 8. Germline assignment: CDR1 MGHRA and CDR2 YSYEKL. This CDR3 is CASSRPGLAGRADTQYF. The CDR3 DNA reads TGCGCCAGCAGCCGGCCGGGACTAGCGGGACGGGCAGATACGCAGTATTTT.

The chain joins TRBV2 to TRBJ1-4, with no clear D. The CDR3 runs to 14 residues. In germline, CDR1 is SNHLY, CDR2 FYNNEI. Between the trimmed V and J ends, which lost 6 bases and 6 bases, there was a span of 14 bases. In DNA form, the CDR3 reads TGTGCCAGCAGGGGGAGGACCTTGGATGAAAAACTGTTTTTT. Translation gives CASRGRTLDEKLFF.